This passage covers 24 T cell receptor beta chains from one sample sequenced in a study of blood T cell repertoires in COVID-19 (dated by TCRdb to the early 2020s). Library method: the immunoSEQ multiplex PCR assay. TCRdb carries this immuneACCESS record with in-frame sequences only. Its versions omit some clonotypes, under half of them owing to an unresolved V gene in the studies checked, with the rest unexplained. Here the sample has about 86,000 clones; roughly 78% occur a single time. 0.95% to 1.5% of the sample goes to the ten largest clones. The specimen sequenced was peripheral blood. These TCRs come from a woman aged 80 or over with acute or convalescent COVID-19.

The rearrangement joins TRBV7-2 to TRBJ1-5; 8 bases match TRBD1. V was clipped by 1 base and J by 9 bases; unmatched bases: 8. The CDR3 length is 15 residues. Looked up from germline, CDR1 is SGHTA and CDR2 is FQGNSA. The DNA for the CDR3 is TGTGCCAGCAGCTTAGATCAGGGGGCGGGGCGGCCCCAGCATTTT. This encodes CASSLDQGAGRPQHF.

The chain has TRBV11-1 and TRBJ1-2; 8 bases agree with TRBD1. V shed 5 bases and J 3 bases; nucleotides not matched to a gene: 5. Per germline, CDR1 SGHAT and CDR2 FQDESV (reference sequence). This CDR3 spans 14 amino acids. The CDR3 here is CASSPQGADYGYTF. The CDR3 DNA sequence: TGTGCCAGCAGCCCCCAGGGGGCGGACTATGGCTACACCTTC.

The rearrangement links TRBV6-4 to TRBJ1-6, with TRBD1 matching over 9 bases. V lost 6 bases and J lost 5; bases outside the gene matches: 14. Germline V lookup: CDR1 MRHNA, CDR2 SNTAGT. The CDR3 runs to 18 residues. CDR3 in amino acids: CASRGYPGQGENNSPLHF. Here the CDR3 DNA reads TGTGCCAGCAGAGGTTACCCGGGACAGGGAGAGAATAATTCACCCCTCCACTTT.

The chain links TRBV24-1 to TRBJ2-3, with 8 bases fitting TRBD2. Germline CDR1 and CDR2: KGHDR and SFDVKD. The V segment lost 2 bases and the J segment 6 bases; nucleotides outside the gene matches: 6. The CDR3 covers 15 residues. CDR3 DNA sequence: TGTGCCACCAGTGATTCGGGACTAGGGGGGGATACGCAGTATTTT. It specifies CATSDSGLGGDTQYF.

The CDR3 nucleotides are TGTGCCAGCAGCGTAGGGGACAGGGGAGGCTACACCTTC. The encoded protein is CASSVGDRGGYTF. The J gene is TRBJ1-2, the V gene TRBV9; 10 bases line up with TRBD1. Trimming took 0 bases from V and 8 from J; bases not matched to a gene: 1. The CDR3 runs 13 residues. Germline V gene sequence: CDR1 SGDLS, CDR2 YYNGEE.

This clone has only one observation. The J gene is TRBJ1-4, the V gene TRBV3-1 (or the pseudogene TRBV3-2); perhaps TRBD1 as D (5 bases). Germline loops: CDR1 LGHDT, CDR2 YNNKEL (reference sequence). This CDR3 region has 17 residues. Trimming took off 1 base at V and 0 bases at J, with 12 bases between the two ends. CDR3 protein: CASSQGGVRATNEKLFF. The CDR3 DNA follows: TGTGCCAGCAGCCAAGGGGGCGTTCGGGCAACTAATGAAAAACTGTTTTTT.

V is TRBV5-5 and J is TRBJ2-2; the match to TRBD2 covers 7 bases. The germline V gene encodes CDR1 SGHKS and CDR2 YYEKEE (reference sequence). With V trimmed by 5 bases and J by 4 bases, 14 bases remained unmatched. The CDR3 covers 17 residues. The CDR3 loop reads CASSSLGGSRVTGELFF. The CDR3 coding sequence is TGTGCCAGCAGTTCCTTAGGCGGGAGTAGGGTCACCGGGGAGCTGTTTTTT.

The chain couples TRBV19 to TRBJ2-7; 9 bases map to TRBD1. The CDR3 extends over 15 amino acids. Per the germline V gene, CDR1 is LNHDA and CDR2 is SQIVND (reference sequence). With V trimmed by 3 bases and J by 0 bases, 3 bases remained unmatched. CDR3 nucleotide sequence: TGTGCCAGTAGTATCGGGACAGGGAACTCCTACGAGCAGTACTTC. Amino acid sequence: CASSIGTGNSYEQYF.

The V gene is TRBV3-1 (or the pseudogene TRBV3-2), the J gene TRBJ1-2; no definite D call. V gave up 4 bases and J gave up 8 bases, with 23 bases separating them. CDR1 is LGHDT and CDR2 is YNNKEL in the germline V gene (reference sequence). The CDR3 loop spans 16 amino acids. The CDR3: CASSPKARYSLGGYTF. DNA for the CDR3: TGTGCCAGCAGCCCCAAGGCCCGGTATAGTCTCGGGGGCTACACCTTC.

The gene calls are TRBV24-1 and TRBJ2-3; 9 nucleotides line up with TRBD2. Losses at the gene ends were 3 bases for V and 4 bases for J; bases not matched to a gene: 4. Per the germline V gene, CDR1 is KGHDR and CDR2 is SFDVKD. The CDR3 covers 15 residues. DNA for the CDR3: TGTGCCACCAGTGATCCTAGCGGGGAAGCAGATACGCAGTATTTT. Protein product: CATSDPSGEADTQYF.

Concerning this clone: Mismatch with germline at one junction end may stem from a read error. The V gene is TRBV29-1, the J gene TRBJ1-2, with 8 bases aligning to TRBD1. This CDR3 contains 13 residues. Per the germline V gene, CDR1 is SQVTM and CDR2 is ANQGSEA. In DNA form, the CDR3 reads TGCAGCGTCAACGCCGGACAGGGATCCCAGGGTCGGTTC. As protein: CSVNAGQGSQGRF.

This chain connects TRBV25-1 to TRBJ2-1; 9 nucleotides agree with TRBD2. The germline CDR1 and CDR2 sequences are MGHDK and SYGVNS. The V and J ends lost 7 bases and 10 bases, in that order; junction bases with no gene match: 5. This CDR3 comprises 12 residues. The CDR3 region has the DNA TGTGCCAGCACCCCTGCGGGGGGGGAGCAGTTCTTC. It is translated as CASTPAGGEQFF.

J is TRBJ1-6 and V is TRBV5-4, with D unresolved. Trimming pared 0 bases from V and 6 bases from J, leaving 10 bases between. CDR3 length: 15 residues. Germline CDR1 SGHNT, CDR2 YYREEE (reference sequence). Here the CDR3 reads CASSLDAGSNSPLHF. CDR3 DNA: TGTGCCAGCAGCTTGGATGCAGGCAGTAATTCACCCCTCCACTTT.

The chain links TRBV15 to TRBJ1-1, with no clear D. V dropped 1 base and J dropped 7 bases, with 16 bases sitting between them. Germline V CDR1 and CDR2: LNHNV, YYDKDF (reference sequence). The CDR3 length is 15 residues. The CDR3 is CATSRGPRTEGEAFF. The CDR3 DNA is TGTGCCACCAGCAGAGGGCCCAGGACTGAAGGTGAAGCTTTCTTT.

The chain uses TRBV18 and TRBJ2-3; unclear D gene. V was cut by 4 bases and J by 2 bases, with 10 bases left in between. Germline CDR1 reads KGHSH; CDR2 reads LQKENI. CDR3 length: 14 amino acids. CDR3 sequence: CASSLTEHTDTQYF. As DNA, the CDR3 is TGTGCCAGCTCACTGACGGAGCACACAGATACGCAGTATTTT.

V and J are TRBV5-1 and TRBJ2-1, with a possible D match to TRBD2 (6 bases). Looked up from germline, CDR1 is SGHRS and CDR2 is YFSETQ. There are 20 residues in the CDR3. Trimming shortened V by 1 base and J by 0 bases, and 23 bases separated the two germline ends. As DNA, the CDR3 is TGCGCCAGCAGCTTGAAACTCGCCGGGACTGAATTAAGCTCCTACAATGAGCAGTTCTTC. Translated, it gives CASSLKLAGTELSSYNEQFF.

This clone has only a few counts. This chain uses TRBV4-1 with TRBJ1-2; D remains unclear. The germline V gene encodes CDR1 MGHRA and CDR2 YSYEKL. The V gene lost 4 bases and the J gene lost 3 bases, with 9 bases spanning the gap. This CDR3 region has 13 residues. The CDR3 reads CASSRQEDYGYTF. CDR3 nucleotide sequence: TGCGCCAGCAGCCGGCAGGAAGACTATGGCTACACCTTC.

The DNA for the CDR3 is TGTGCCACCGCGGTCGGAAACACCATATATTTT. This sequence encodes CATAVGNTIYF. The chain carries TRBV6-5 and TRBJ1-3; D remains unclear. Between the trimmed V and J ends, which lost 10 bases and 4 bases, there was a span of 8 bases. This CDR3 region has 11 residues. Per germline, CDR1 MNHEY and CDR2 SVGAGI.

This clone appeared a single time. The chain has TRBV9 and TRBJ1-3; the D is unclear. CDR3 length: 14 residues. Trimming stripped 3 bases from V and 8 bases from J, with 15 bases between. Germline loops: CDR1 SGDLS, CDR2 YYNGEE. The DNA of the CDR3 is TGTGCCAGCAGCGAACGGTCTACCCTAGACACCATATATTTT. Its protein product is CASSERSTLDTIYF.

This CDR3 reads CASSPQRGEQFF. CDR3 sequence (DNA): TGTGCCAGCAGCCCACAGCGGGGGGAGCAGTTCTTC. This chain joins TRBV3-1 (or the pseudogene TRBV3-2) and TRBJ2-1, with 8 bases identical to TRBD2. The CDR3 covers 12 residues. The J segment lost 10 bases and the V segment lost 4 bases, leaving 3 bases of the junction unmatched. Per germline, CDR1 LGHDT and CDR2 YNNKEL (reference sequence).

The J gene is TRBJ1-1, the V gene TRBV29-1; 8 bases agree with TRBD1. There are 12 residues in the CDR3. V shed 6 bases, J shed 1 base, and the junction held 1 base outside the gene matches. Germline V lookup: CDR1 SQVTM, CDR2 ANQGSEA. The CDR3 here is CSVGQGNTEAFF. The CDR3 DNA sequence: TGCAGCGTAGGACAGGGGAACACTGAAGCTTTCTTT. Complete variable domain (other parts from reference TRBV29-1 and TRBJ1-1): SAVISQKPSRDICQRGTSLTIQCQVDSQVTMMFWYRQQPGQSLTLIATANQGSEATYESGFVIDKFPISRPNLTFSTLTVSNMSPEDSSIYLCSVGQGNTEAFFGQGTRLTVV.

The V call is TRBV15, the J call TRBJ2-5; D is ambiguous. CDR3 length: 13 residues. Germline V lookup: CDR1 LNHNV, CDR2 YYDKDF (reference sequence). V lost 5 bases, J lost 0 bases, and 7 bases lay in between. Here the CDR3 reads CATSPPDQETQYF. CDR3 in DNA: TGTGCCACCAGCCCACCGGACCAAGAGACCCAGTACTTC.

This chain links TRBV18 with TRBJ1-6; D not certain. CDR1 is KGHSH and CDR2 is LQKENI in the germline V gene. Trimming cost V 2 bases and J 2 bases, with 4 bases left between them. The CDR3 has 14 residues. CDR3 sequence: CASSPEPYNSPLHF. In DNA, the CDR3 is TGTGCCAGCTCACCAGAGCCCTATAATTCACCCCTCCACTTT.

The chain joins TRBV20-1 to TRBJ2-1; 12 bases are shared with TRBD2. Trimming took 3 bases from V and 4 from J; bases not matched to a gene: 19. Germline lookup yields CDR1 DFQATT and CDR2 SNEGSKA (reference sequence). This CDR3 region has 20 residues. Here the CDR3 reads CSASNPGTSGLRVRYNEQFF. As DNA, the CDR3 is TGCAGTGCTAGTAATCCCGGGACTAGCGGGCTTCGCGTCCGGTACAATGAGCAGTTCTTC.